This TCR beta chain was retrieved from a study of monozygotic twins with inflammatory bowel disease. A template switching step added UMIs, each with a 6-nucleotide sample barcode. Researchers put TCRalpha and TCRbeta cDNA through two nested PCRs lasting approximately 16 and 9 cycles. TCRdb re-called the 5' RACE reads and gives one entry per CDR3 protein, without DNA. The table counts 300,000 to 450,000 distinct CDR3 sequences; just over 2.5% lies in the top ten. This CDR3 is built from 15 residues. Germline assignment: CDR1 LNHDA and CDR2 SQIVND (reference sequence). Notes on the study in general: Since immunosuppressive treatments differed, patient repertoires may have gained added variability. The authors could not tell different T cell subtypes apart.

Concerning this clonotype: No antigen is known for it.

The chain links TRBV19 to TRBJ1-3. The TCR sequence derives from a human donor with ulcerative colitis or Crohn's disease, or a healthy co-twin of an affected twin (not recorded which). The material sequenced was blood. CDR3 protein: CASKSGGKPGNTIYF.